Shown below are 31 T cell receptor beta chains from a single sample sequenced in a study of OX40 agonist ivuxolimab in advanced cancers. TCRdb keeps only in-frame clones here, not all; method: immunoSEQ multiplex PCR. This repertoire shows some 20,000 clones, over 70% found once; its top ten account for 35% to 40%. This sample comprised CD4+ or CD8+ T cells sorted from blood, obtained in a trial of the OX40 agonist ivuxolimab. The source of these receptors is an adult with an advanced solid tumor such as melanoma, head and neck, liver or kidney cancer.

The chain links TRBV7-6 to TRBJ2-1, with D possibly being TRBD1 (5 bases). V was shortened by 0 bases and J by 4 bases, with 7 bases between the two germline ends. This CDR3 spans 14 amino acids. Germline V lookup: CDR1 SGHVS, CDR2 FNYEAQ. The CDR3 loop is CASSLATAYNEQFF. The CDR3 DNA sequence: TGTGCCAGCAGCTTAGCGACAGCTTACAATGAGCAGTTCTTC.

This clone was seen more than once but under ten times. The V and J genes are TRBV7-8 and TRBJ1-3; possibly TRBD1 for D (6 bases). Trimming shortened V by 1 base and J by 4 bases, and 14 bases separated the two germline ends. There are 16 residues in the CDR3. Germline-derived CDR1 and CDR2 are SGHVS and FQNEAQ. The chain's CDR3 is CASSLVAGAGGNTIYF. The CDR3 nucleotides are TGTGCCAGCAGCTTAGTTGCGGGGGCGGGAGGAAACACCATATATTTT.

The CDR3, as DNA: TGTGCCAGCCCCCAAAGGGGCCCCCTCTCCTATAATTCACCCCTCCACTTT. It specifies CASPQRGPLSYNSPLHF. The chain employs TRBV21-1 and TRBJ1-6; whether TRBD1, the table's D call, matches the DNA was not checked. TRBV21-1 is a listed pseudogene. CDR3 length: 17 residues.

This clone was counted once. CDR3 in DNA: TGTGCCAGCAGCTTAGTCGGATATGGCTACACCTTC. Amino acids: CASSLVGYGYTF. The rearrangement joins TRBV7-6 to TRBJ1-2; D call uncertain. Trimming removed 1 base at V and 5 bases at J, with 5 bases between. The germline gives CDR1 SGHVS, CDR2 FNYEAQ. The CDR3 is 12 amino acids.

In nucleotides, the CDR3 is TGTGCCAGCAGCTTAGCGGAGGGCAGGGTGGACGAGCAGTACTTC. Residues: CASSLAEGRVDEQYF. The V call is TRBV7-2, the J call TRBJ2-7; a possible D gene is TRBD2 (6 bases). The germline V gene has CDR1 SGHTA and CDR2 FQGNSA. Trimming removed 0 bases from V and 5 bases from J, with 14 bases in between. The CDR3 is 15 amino acids.

This chain connects TRBV6-6 to TRBJ2-7; TRBD2 might be the D (6 bases). The CDR3 loop spans 14 amino acids. Trimming removed 0 bases from V and 3 bases from J, with 9 bases in between. Germline CDR1 reads MNHNY; CDR2 reads SVGAGI (reference sequence). The CDR3 DNA follows: TGTGCCAGCAGTTACTCCGGGGAGGACTACGAGCAGTACTTC. This encodes CASSYSGEDYEQYF.

The V and J genes are TRBV6-6 and TRBJ2-5; D remains unclear. Trimming pared 1 base from V and 2 bases from J, leaving 8 bases between. The CDR3 spans 14 residues. Germline-derived CDR1 and CDR2 are MNHNY and SVGAGI (reference sequence). CDR3 sequence reads: CASSYYGPQETQYF. CDR3 DNA: TGTGCCAGCAGTTACTACGGGCCGCAAGAGACCCAGTACTTC.

The J gene is TRBJ1-2, the V gene TRBV5-1; 9 bases align to TRBD1. The V segment lost 2 bases and the J segment 6 bases; nucleotides outside the gene matches: 5. This CDR3 has 14 residues. Germline assignment: CDR1 SGHRS and CDR2 YFSETQ. CDR3 in amino acids: CASSLRTGEDGYTF. In nucleotides, the CDR3 is TGCGCCAGCAGCTTAAGGACAGGGGAAGATGGCTACACCTTC.

In this sample, this clone turned up once. The chain employs TRBV4-2 and TRBJ2-1, with 10 bases matching TRBD2. This CDR3 is built from 16 residues. Trimming cost V 4 bases and J 4 bases; bases outside gene matches: 7. The germline gives CDR1 LGHNA, CDR2 YNFKEQ. CDR3 in DNA: TGTGCCAGCAGCCCATGGACTAGCGGATATTACAATGAGCAGTTCTTC. It is translated as CASSPWTSGYYNEQFF.

The chain uses TRBV6-5 and TRBJ1-1, with D maybe TRBD1 (5 bases). Germline V gives CDR1 MNHEY, CDR2 SVGAGI. This CDR3 region has 15 residues. V was trimmed by 1 base and J by 0 bases, leaving 9 bases between them. The CDR3 region has the DNA TGTGCCAGCAGTTACTTCAGGGCTATGAACACTGAAGCTTTCTTT. It yields the protein CASSYFRAMNTEAFF.

In nucleotides, the CDR3 is TGTGCCAGCTCCCTTAGCACCGAGCAGTACTTC. It yields the protein CASSLSTEQYF. The rearrangement links TRBV2 to TRBJ2-7; no firm D call. Germline CDR1 reads SNHLY; CDR2 reads FYNNEI. This CDR3 has 11 amino acids. V dropped 8 bases and J dropped 6 bases, with 11 bases sitting between them.

The chain carries TRBV15 and TRBJ2-7; D may be TRBD2 (6 bases). In germline, CDR1 is LNHNV, CDR2 YYDKDF (reference sequence). This CDR3 is 13 amino acids long. Trimming stripped 5 bases from V and 5 bases from J, with 13 bases between. The CDR3 region has the DNA TGTGCCACCAGCGGCGGGAACGTGAACGAGCAGTACTTC. Translated: CATSGGNVNEQYF.

The chain is built from TRBV5-1 and TRBJ2-7, with 10 positions matching TRBD1. The germline V gene encodes CDR1 SGHRS and CDR2 YFSETQ. Trimming took 3 bases from V and 6 from J; bases not matched to a gene: 9. CDR3 size: 15 residues. The CDR3 region is CASSSPGTGVSEQYF. The CDR3 nucleotides are TGCGCCAGCAGCTCCCCAGGGACAGGGGTAAGCGAGCAGTACTTC.

CDR3 in amino acids: CASSGGRVTSTDTQYF. The DNA for the CDR3 is TGTGCCAGCAGCGGCGGGAGAGTCACTAGCACAGATACGCAGTATTTT. This sequence joins TRBV9 and TRBJ2-3, with TRBD2 identical over 7 bases. The CDR3 consists of 16 residues. J lost 0 bases, V lost 3 bases, and 7 bases had no gene match. Germline CDR1 and CDR2: SGDLS and YYNGEE. The variable domain in full, completed from reference TRBV9 and TRBJ2-3, reads DSGVTQTPKHLITATGQRVTLRCSPRSGDLSVYWYQQSLDQGLQFLIQYYNGEERAKGNILERFSAQQFPDLHSELNLSSLELGDSALYFCASSGGRVTSTDTQYFGPGTRLTVL.

The chain joins TRBV10-2 to TRBJ2-7, with D uncertain. The CDR3 loop spans 12 amino acids. Germline CDR1 and CDR2: WSHSY and SAAADI. V was clipped by 7 bases and J by 4 bases, with 11 bases between them. The DNA for the CDR3 is TGCGCCAGCACGGACCGGCCGTACGAGCAGTACTTC. This sequence encodes CASTDRPYEQYF.

This clone was recorded a few times. CDR3 sequence: CASRQGTTQSYEQYF. The CDR3 DNA follows: TGCGCCAGCCGACAGGGGACAACCCAGTCCTACGAGCAGTACTTC. The chain uses TRBV23-1 and TRBJ2-7; TRBD1 matches 8 bases. TRBV23-1 is classed as an ORF, of uncertain function. J lost 1 base, V lost 8 bases, and 10 bases had no gene match. CDR3 size: 15 residues.

The J gene is TRBJ2-7, the V gene TRBV6-1, with D possibly TRBD2 on 5 matching bases. The CDR3 contains 16 residues. V was pared by 2 bases and J by 2 bases, with 16 bases between. CDR1 is MNHNS and CDR2 is SASEGT in the germline V gene. CDR3 DNA: TGTGCCAGCAGTGAATTTGGACTGGAAAGGGCCTACGAGCAGTACTTC. Translated: CASSEFGLERAYEQYF.

This clone was detected only a few times. In DNA, the CDR3 is TGTGCCAGCAGTTTTGGGGCGAACACTGAAGCTTTCTTT. Its translation: CASSFGANTEAFF. This sequence joins TRBV27 and TRBJ1-1; TRBD1 is a possible D gene (5 bases). Germline V CDR1 and CDR2: MNHEY, SMNVEV (reference sequence). With 3 bases removed from V and 1 base from J, the gap between germline ends came to 6 bases. The CDR3 is 13 amino acids.

This clone was detected a few times. This chain links TRBV5-1 with TRBJ1-1; D remains ambiguous. The length of the CDR3 is 14 residues. V lost 4 bases to trimming and J lost 4 bases, with 14 bases between them. Germline CDR1 is SGHRS and CDR2 is YFSETQ. In nucleotides, the CDR3 is TGCGCCAGCAGCCCTTGGACGGGCGGCACTGAAGCTTTCTTT. It yields the protein CASSPWTGGTEAFF.

The V and J genes are TRBV4-1 and TRBJ1-1; D is perhaps TRBD1 (5 bases). Per germline, CDR1 MGHRA and CDR2 YSYEKL. The CDR3 runs 13 residues. Deletions cut 11 bases from V and 1 base from J, with 14 bases between. This CDR3 reads CAAKGRSNTEAFF. DNA of the CDR3: TGCGCCGCTAAGGGACGGTCGAACACTGAAGCTTTCTTT.

The CDR3 is CASSMGSRLNTEAFF. In DNA, the CDR3 is TGTGCCAGTAGTATGGGGAGCCGGTTAAACACTGAAGCTTTCTTT. This sequence joins TRBV19 and TRBJ1-1, with no clear D. CDR1 and CDR2 from the germline V gene are LNHDA and SQIVND (reference sequence). V was pared by 3 bases and J by 2 bases, with 13 bases between. The CDR3 sequence is 15 residues long.

V and J are TRBV4-1 and TRBJ1-3, with D hard to call. Trimming stripped 4 bases from V and 0 bases from J, with 10 bases between. The CDR3 loop spans 15 amino acids. Germline CDR1 is MGHRA and CDR2 is YSYEKL. CDR3 DNA: TGCGCCAGCAGCCCCAGAGCCTACTCTGGAAACACCATATATTTT. This sequence encodes CASSPRAYSGNTIYF.

The CDR3 here is CASSPAGGLPYEQYF. The CDR3 nucleotides read TGTGCCAGCAGCCCAGCGGGAGGGTTACCCTACGAGCAGTACTTC. The chain employs TRBV7-7 and TRBJ2-7, with 10 bases identical to TRBD2. The germline gives CDR1 SSHAT, CDR2 FNYEAQ (reference sequence). The CDR3 consists of 15 residues. The trim removed 5 bases at V and 2 bases at J, leaving 6 bases unmatched.

This chain links TRBV6-4 with TRBJ2-3; D not resolved. This CDR3 comprises 13 residues. The germline CDR1 and CDR2 sequences are MRHNA and SNTAGT. V gave up 2 bases and J gave up 4 bases, with 7 bases separating them. CDR3 nucleotides: TGTGCCAGCAGTGACATGGCTTCAGATACGCAGTATTTT. Amino acid sequence: CASSDMASDTQYF.

The rearrangement uses TRBV6-1 and TRBJ1-1; D is unclear. CDR1 MNHNS and CDR2 SASEGT come from the germline V gene. Trimming pared 6 bases from V and 8 bases from J, leaving 7 bases between. The CDR3 loop spans 10 amino acids. The DNA of the CDR3 is TGTGCCAGCAGAAACATCGAAGCTTTCTTT. Protein product: CASRNIEAFF.

This clone has only a few counts. The V and J genes are TRBV7-9 and TRBJ1-5; D is unresolved. V was pared by 5 bases and J by 5 bases, with 7 bases between. This CDR3 has 12 amino acids. In germline, CDR1 is SEHNR, CDR2 FQNEAQ (reference sequence). The CDR3 reads CASSDRYQPQHF. In nucleotides, the CDR3 is TGTGCCAGCAGCGATCGATATCAGCCCCAGCATTTT.

This chain links TRBV11-1 with TRBJ2-5, with 11 bases lining up with TRBD1. CDR3 length: 19 residues. Germline CDR1 SGHAT, CDR2 FQDESV (reference sequence). V was pared by 1 base and J by 1 base, with 11 bases of the junction left unmatched. The CDR3 DNA follows: TGTGCCAGCAGCTTAGAAGGACAGGGGGCCCTACACGGCCAAGAGACCCAGTACTTC. Protein product: CASSLEGQGALHGQETQYF.

This sequence joins TRBV7-3 and TRBJ2-7; D gene unclear. Germline lookup yields CDR1 SGHTA and CDR2 FQGTGA. The V end was cut by 0 bases, the J end by 3 bases, with 6 bases between. This CDR3 has 13 residues. CDR3 DNA: TGTGCCAGCAGCTTAACAGGGAACTACGAGCAGTACTTC. Translated, it gives CASSLTGNYEQYF.

This clone was seen once. The rearrangement links TRBV6-6 to TRBJ1-6; no clear D gene. The CDR3 extends over 14 amino acids. The ends were cut back, 4 bases at V and 10 bases at J, with 14 bases in the middle. Germline CDR1 and CDR2: MNHNY and SVGAGI (reference sequence). CDR3: CASSLGGFGSPLHF. In DNA form, the CDR3 reads TGTGCCAGCAGTTTAGGAGGGTTCGGGTCACCCCTCCACTTT.

The CDR3 spells CASSGHRGLGYF. The CDR3 DNA follows: TGTGCCAGCAGTGGCCACAGGGGTCTGGGGTATTTT. The rearrangement links TRBV25-1 to TRBJ2-3; 7 bases match TRBD1. CDR3 length: 12 amino acids. Germline V gene sequence: CDR1 MGHDK, CDR2 SYGVNS. Unmatched junction bases numbered 9, after V lost 4 bases and J lost 14 bases.

This clone has just one count. The V call is TRBV5-1, the J call TRBJ2-7; perhaps TRBD1 as D (5 bases). The CDR3 consists of 14 residues. CDR1 and CDR2 (germline): SGHRS, YFSETQ. Trimming removed 2 bases from V and 0 bases from J, with 9 bases in between. CDR3: CASSLRQSSYEQYF. CDR3 DNA: TGCGCCAGCAGCTTAAGACAGAGCTCCTACGAGCAGTACTTC.